The entry that follows covers one T cell receptor (beta chain) sequence. What it recognizes is unknown. V trimming: 5 bases; J trimming: 2 bases; junction bases outside the gene matches: 3. Per germline, CDR1 LGHNA and CDR2 YNFKEQ. The CDR3 contains 13 residues. This record comes from a study of PD-1 blockade in classical Hodgkin lymphoma. Points from the study as a whole: By C4D1 there was a significant rise in CD4+ TCR diversity but not in CD8+ TCR diversity. Baseline TCR diversity was reportedly lower in newly diagnosed patients than in healthy donors. It was reported as lower still in relapsed/refractory patients. Before treatment, complete responders showed about the same diversity as newly diagnosed patients.

Every single patient, without exception, relapsed after autologous stem cell transplantation, and brentuximab vedotin exposure varied. Patients had relapsed/refractory classical Hodgkin lymphoma with complete response, partial response or progressive disease as best response. Produced via immunoSEQ multiplex PCR; TCRdb's table is partial and in-frame only. The sample holds about 94,000 clones, approximately 92% seen once. The clonotype was recovered from a human donor with classical Hodgkin lymphoma. The specimen was peripheral blood mononuclear cells (PBMCs), collected before the second cycle of nivolumab. The chain combines TRBV4-2 with TRBJ2-7; TRBD2 matches at 7 bases. The CDR3 spells CASSLSGAYEQYF. DNA for the CDR3: TGTGCCAGCAGCTTGAGCGGGGCCTACGAGCAGTACTTC.